This TCR beta chain was identified in a study of shared clonotypes between healthy human individuals. Findings and caveats of the study: Limitation of the genetic and exposure-history diversity represented came from the few donors. Rarefaction gave evidence that sorted-subset sequencing remained incomplete despite large depth. Depth of sequencing was expected to influence donor clonotype sharing. Sampling covered nothing but blood. Tissue TCR repertoires likely differ from those found in blood.

The germline V gene has CDR1 SGHNT and CDR2 YENEEA. The CDR3 totals 16 residues. Some clones are missing from TCRdb's copy, which holds only in-frame ones; the method was immunoSEQ multiplex PCR. Among about 1.1 million clones listed, approximately 80% were seen once. About this clone: What it binds is unknown.

The receptor's source is a man between 18 and 35 years old in good health. Some clones in this sample may be carry-over from other donors' samples. Sequencing used memory CD4+ T cells from PBMCs. Subset of the sample: CD45RA-negative fraction. The chain links TRBV11-3 to TRBJ2-5; 11 bases are shared with TRBD2. TRBJ2-7 matches the DNA end more closely, so the J call is doubtful. The CDR3 nucleotides read TGTGCCAGCAGCTTAGATCGTCTAGCGGGAGGCTACGAGCAGTACTTC. Translating gives CASSLDRLAGGYEQYF.